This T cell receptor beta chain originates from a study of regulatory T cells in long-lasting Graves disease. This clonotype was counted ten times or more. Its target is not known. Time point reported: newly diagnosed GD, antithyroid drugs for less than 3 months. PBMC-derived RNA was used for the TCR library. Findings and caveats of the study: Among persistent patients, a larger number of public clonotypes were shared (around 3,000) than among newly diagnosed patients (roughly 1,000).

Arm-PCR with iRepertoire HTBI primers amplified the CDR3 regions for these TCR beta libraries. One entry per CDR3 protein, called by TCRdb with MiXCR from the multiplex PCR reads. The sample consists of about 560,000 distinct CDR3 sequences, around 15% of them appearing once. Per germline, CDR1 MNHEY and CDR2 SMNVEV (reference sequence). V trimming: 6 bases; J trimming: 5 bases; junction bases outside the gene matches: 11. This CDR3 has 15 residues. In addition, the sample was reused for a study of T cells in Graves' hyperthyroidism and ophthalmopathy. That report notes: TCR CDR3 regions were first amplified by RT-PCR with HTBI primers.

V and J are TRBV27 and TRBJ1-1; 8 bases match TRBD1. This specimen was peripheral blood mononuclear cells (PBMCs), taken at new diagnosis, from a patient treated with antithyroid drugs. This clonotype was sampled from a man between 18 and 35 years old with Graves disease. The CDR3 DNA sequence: TGTGCCAGCAGCCCATACAGGGGGGTAAGAACTGAAGCTTTCTTT. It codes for CASSPYRGVRTEAFF.